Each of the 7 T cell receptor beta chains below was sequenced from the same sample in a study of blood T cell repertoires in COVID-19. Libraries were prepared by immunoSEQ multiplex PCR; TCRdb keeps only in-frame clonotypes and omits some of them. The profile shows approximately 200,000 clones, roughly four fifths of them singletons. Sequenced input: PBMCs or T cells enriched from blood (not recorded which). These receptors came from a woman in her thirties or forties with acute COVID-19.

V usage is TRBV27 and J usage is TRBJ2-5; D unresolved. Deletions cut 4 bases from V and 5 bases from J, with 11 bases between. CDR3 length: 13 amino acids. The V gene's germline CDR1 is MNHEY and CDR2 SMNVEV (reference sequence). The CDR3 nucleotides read TGTGCCAGCAGTTCCGAGACTCGGGAGACCCAGTACTTC. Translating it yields CASSSETRETQYF.

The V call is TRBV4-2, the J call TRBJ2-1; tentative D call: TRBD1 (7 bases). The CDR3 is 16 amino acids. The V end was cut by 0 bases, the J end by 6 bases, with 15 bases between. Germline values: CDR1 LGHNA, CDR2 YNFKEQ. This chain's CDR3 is CASSQDTAQGGNEQFF. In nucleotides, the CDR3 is TGTGCCAGCAGCCAAGATACCGCCCAGGGGGGCAATGAGCAGTTCTTC.

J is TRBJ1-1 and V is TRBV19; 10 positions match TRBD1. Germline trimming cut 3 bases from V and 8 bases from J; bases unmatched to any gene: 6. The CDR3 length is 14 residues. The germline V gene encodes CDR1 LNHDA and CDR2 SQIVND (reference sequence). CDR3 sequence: CASSMGTGVSEAFF. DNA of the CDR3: TGTGCCAGTAGTATGGGGACAGGGGTTTCCGAAGCTTTCTTT.

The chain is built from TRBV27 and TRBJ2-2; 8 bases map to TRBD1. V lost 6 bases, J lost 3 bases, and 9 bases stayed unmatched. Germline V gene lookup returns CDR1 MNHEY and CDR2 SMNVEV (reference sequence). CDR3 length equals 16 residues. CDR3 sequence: CASRGQGARDTGELFF. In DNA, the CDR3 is TGTGCCAGCAGGGGGCAGGGGGCAAGGGACACCGGGGAGCTGTTTTTT.

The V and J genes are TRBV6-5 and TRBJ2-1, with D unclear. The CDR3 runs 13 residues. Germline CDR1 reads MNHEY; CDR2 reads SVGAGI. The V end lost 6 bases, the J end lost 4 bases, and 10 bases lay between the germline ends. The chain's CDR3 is CASSRRWYNEQFF. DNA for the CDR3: TGTGCCAGCAGCCGCCGGTGGTACAATGAGCAGTTCTTC.

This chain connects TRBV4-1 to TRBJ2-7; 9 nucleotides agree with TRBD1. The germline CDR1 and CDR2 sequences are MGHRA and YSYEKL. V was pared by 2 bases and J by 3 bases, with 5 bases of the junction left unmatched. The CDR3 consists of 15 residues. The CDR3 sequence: CASSQLGTGNYEQYF. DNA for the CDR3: TGCGCCAGCAGCCAACTAGGGACAGGGAACTACGAGCAGTACTTC.

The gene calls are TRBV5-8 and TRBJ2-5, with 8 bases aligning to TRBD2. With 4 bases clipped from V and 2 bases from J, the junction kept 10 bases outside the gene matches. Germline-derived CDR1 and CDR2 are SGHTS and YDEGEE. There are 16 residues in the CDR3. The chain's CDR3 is CASSVWSTSGQETQYF. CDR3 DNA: TGTGCCAGCAGCGTGTGGTCTACTAGCGGACAAGAGACCCAGTACTTC.